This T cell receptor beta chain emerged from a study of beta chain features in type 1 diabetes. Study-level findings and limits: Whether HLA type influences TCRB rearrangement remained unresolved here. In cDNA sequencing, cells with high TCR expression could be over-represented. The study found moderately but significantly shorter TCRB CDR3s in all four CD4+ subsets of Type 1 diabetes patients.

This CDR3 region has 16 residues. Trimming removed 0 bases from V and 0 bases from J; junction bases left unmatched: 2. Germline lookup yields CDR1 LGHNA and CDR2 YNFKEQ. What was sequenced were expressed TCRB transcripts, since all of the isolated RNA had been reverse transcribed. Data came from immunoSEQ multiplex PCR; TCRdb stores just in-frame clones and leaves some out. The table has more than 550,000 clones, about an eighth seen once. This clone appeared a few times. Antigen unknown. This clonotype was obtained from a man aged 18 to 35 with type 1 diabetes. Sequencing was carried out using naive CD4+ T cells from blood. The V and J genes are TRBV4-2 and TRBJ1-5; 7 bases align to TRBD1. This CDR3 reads CASSQDTGVSNQPQHF. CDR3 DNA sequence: TGTGCCAGCAGCCAAGATACAGGGGTTAGCAATCAGCCCCAGCATTTT.